This T cell receptor (beta chain) was obtained from a study of blood T cells in healthy people across ages. Regarding the study as a whole: Those diversity estimates obtained from one million T cells were thought to be underestimates.

The CDR3 contains 14 residues. Deletions cut 2 bases from V and 8 bases from J, with 12 bases between. Germline V gene data show CDR1 as ENHRY and CDR2 as SYGVKD. Primers used in a second PCR of roughly 6 to 12 cycles were a sample-barcoded 5' primer and a J-beta primer mix. A template-switch adaptor containing 12 random nucleotides labeled each cDNA molecule. TCRdb called the 5' RACE reads again in MiXCR, with one record for every CDR3 protein. The sample yields hundreds of thousands of distinct CDR3 sequences, 20% to 25% seen once. Only a few counts were recorded for this clonotype. Its antigen is not known. The same sample was also used in a study of T cells of mothers and their children. That source notes: Pairs that are related and pairs that are unrelated have TCR recombination output shaped similarly by thymic selection. T cell clones that were persistent and microchimeric went undetected.

This TCR was recovered from a boy under 18 in good health. The J gene is TRBJ1-4, the V gene TRBV10-3; D possibly corresponds to TRBD1 (5 bases). The sequencing input was blood. The CDR3 loop is CAISEGGTQEKLFF. As DNA, the CDR3 is TGTGCCATCAGTGAGGGGGGGACGCAGGAAAAACTGTTTTTT.